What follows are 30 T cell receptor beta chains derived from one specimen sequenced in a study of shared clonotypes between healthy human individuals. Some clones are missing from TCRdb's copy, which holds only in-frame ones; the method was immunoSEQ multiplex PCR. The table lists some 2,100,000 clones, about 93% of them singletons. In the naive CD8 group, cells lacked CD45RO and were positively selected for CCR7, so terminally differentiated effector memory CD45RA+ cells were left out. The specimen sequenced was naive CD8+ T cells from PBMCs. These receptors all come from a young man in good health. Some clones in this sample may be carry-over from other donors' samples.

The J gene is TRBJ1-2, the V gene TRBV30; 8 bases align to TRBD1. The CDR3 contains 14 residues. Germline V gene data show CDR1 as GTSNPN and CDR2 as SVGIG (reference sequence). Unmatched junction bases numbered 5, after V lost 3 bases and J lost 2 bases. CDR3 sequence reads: CAWSLDRANYGYTF. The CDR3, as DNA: TGTGCCTGGAGCCTGGACAGGGCGAACTATGGCTACACCTTC.

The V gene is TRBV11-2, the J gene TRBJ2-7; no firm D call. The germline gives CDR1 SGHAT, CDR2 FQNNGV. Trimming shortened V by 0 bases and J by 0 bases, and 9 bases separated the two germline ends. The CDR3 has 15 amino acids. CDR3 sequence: CASSLDPRSSYEQYF. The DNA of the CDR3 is TGTGCCAGCAGCTTAGATCCGCGGAGCTCCTACGAGCAGTACTTC.

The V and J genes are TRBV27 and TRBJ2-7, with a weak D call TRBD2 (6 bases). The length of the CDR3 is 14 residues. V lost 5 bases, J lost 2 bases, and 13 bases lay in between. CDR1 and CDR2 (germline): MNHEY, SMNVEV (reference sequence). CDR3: CASSMTRSPYEQYF. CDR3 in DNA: TGTGCCAGCAGTATGACTAGATCCCCCTACGAGCAGTACTTC.

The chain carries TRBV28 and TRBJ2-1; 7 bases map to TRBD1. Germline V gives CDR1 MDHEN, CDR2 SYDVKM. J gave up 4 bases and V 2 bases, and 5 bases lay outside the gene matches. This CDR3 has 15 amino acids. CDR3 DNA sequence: TGTGCCAGCAGTTTAGAGCCAGGGGGATACAATGAGCAGTTCTTC. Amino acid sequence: CASSLEPGGYNEQFF.

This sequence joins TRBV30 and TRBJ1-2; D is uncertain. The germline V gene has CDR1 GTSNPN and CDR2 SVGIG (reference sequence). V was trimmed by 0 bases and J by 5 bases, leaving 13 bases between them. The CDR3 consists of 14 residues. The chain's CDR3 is CAWSVPRTEYGYTF. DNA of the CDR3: TGTGCCTGGAGTGTACCCCGGACGGAGTATGGCTACACCTTC.

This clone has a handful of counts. Here the CDR3 reads CASSLNQLNTEAFF. The CDR3 DNA sequence: TGTGCCAGCAGTTTAAACCAGTTGAACACTGAAGCTTTCTTT. The chain has TRBV28 and TRBJ1-1; no definite D call. Trimming shortened V by 2 bases and J by 0 bases, and 7 bases separated the two germline ends. Germline CDR1 is MDHEN and CDR2 is SYDVKM. The CDR3 extends over 14 amino acids.

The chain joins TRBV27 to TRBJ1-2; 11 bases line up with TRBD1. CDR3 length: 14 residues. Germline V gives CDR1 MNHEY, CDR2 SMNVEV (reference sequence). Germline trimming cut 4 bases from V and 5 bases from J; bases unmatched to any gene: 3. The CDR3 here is CASSSDRGLYGYTF. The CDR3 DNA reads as TGTGCCAGCAGTTCGGACAGGGGGCTTTATGGCTACACCTTC.

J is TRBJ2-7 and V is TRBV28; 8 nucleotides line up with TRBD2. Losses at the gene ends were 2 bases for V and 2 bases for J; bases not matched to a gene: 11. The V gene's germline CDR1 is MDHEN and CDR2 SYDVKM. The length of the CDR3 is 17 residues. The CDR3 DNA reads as TGTGCCAGCAGTTTAAACCCCCGACTAGCGTCTACCTACGAGCAGTACTTC. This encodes CASSLNPRLASTYEQYF.

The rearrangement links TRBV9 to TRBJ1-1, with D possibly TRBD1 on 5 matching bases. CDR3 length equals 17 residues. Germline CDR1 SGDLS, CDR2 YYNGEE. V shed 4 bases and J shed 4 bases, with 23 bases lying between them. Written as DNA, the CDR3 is TGTGCCAGCAGCCAATTTGCCACCGGGGGGTCCGGCACTGAAGCTTTCTTT. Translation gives CASSQFATGGSGTEAFF.

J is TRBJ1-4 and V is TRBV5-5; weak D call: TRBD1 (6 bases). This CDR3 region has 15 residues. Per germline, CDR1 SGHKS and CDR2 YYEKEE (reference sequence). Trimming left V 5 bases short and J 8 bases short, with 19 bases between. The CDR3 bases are TGTGCCAGCAGTGCGCGGGACACTCGAGAAGAAAAACTGTTTTTT. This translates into CASSARDTREEKLFF.

The CDR3 sequence is CASSTPGTGNTGELFF. DNA of the CDR3: TGTGCCAGCAGTACCCCCGGGACAGGGAACACCGGGGAGCTGTTTTTT. This rearrangement joins TRBV27 to TRBJ2-2, with 8 bases that match TRBD1. Germline V gene sequence: CDR1 MNHEY, CDR2 SMNVEV (reference sequence). The CDR3 is 16 residues long. V lost 5 bases, J lost 1 base, and 6 bases stayed unmatched.

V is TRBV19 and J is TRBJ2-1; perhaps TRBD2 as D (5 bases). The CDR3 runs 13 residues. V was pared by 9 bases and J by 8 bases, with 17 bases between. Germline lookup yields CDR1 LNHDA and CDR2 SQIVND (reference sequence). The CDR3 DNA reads TGTGCCAGCTCTACCGAGGGTCTTCATGAGCAGTTCTTC. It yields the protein CASSTEGLHEQFF.

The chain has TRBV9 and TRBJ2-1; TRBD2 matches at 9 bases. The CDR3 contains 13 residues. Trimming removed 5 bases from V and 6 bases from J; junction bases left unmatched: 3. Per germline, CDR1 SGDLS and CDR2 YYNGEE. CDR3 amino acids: CASRGTSSNEQFF. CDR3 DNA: TGTGCCAGCAGAGGGACTAGCTCCAATGAGCAGTTCTTC.

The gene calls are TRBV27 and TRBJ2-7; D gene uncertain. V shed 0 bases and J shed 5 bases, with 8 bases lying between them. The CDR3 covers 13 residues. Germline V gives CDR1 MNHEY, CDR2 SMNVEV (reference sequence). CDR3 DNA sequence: TGTGCCAGCAGTTTATCACCTCTCCACGAGCAGTACTTC. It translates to CASSLSPLHEQYF.

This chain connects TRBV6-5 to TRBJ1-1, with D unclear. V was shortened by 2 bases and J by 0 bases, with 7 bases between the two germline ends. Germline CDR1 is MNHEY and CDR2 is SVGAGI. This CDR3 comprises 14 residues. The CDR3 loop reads CASSYGIVNTEAFF. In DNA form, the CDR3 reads TGTGCCAGCAGTTACGGGATAGTGAACACTGAAGCTTTCTTT.

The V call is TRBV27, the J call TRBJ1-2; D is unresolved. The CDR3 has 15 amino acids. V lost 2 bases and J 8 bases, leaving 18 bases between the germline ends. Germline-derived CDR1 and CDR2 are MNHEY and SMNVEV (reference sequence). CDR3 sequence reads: CASSLGLGSPMGYTF. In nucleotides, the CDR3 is TGTGCCAGCAGTTTAGGTCTCGGCAGTCCCATGGGCTACACCTTC.

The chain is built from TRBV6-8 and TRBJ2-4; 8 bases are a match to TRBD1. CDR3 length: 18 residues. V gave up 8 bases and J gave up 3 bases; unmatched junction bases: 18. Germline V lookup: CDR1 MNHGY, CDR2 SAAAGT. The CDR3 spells CASWSRDRRHPNKNIQYF. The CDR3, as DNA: TGTGCCAGCTGGAGCCGGGACAGGAGACATCCTAACAAAAACATTCAGTACTTC.

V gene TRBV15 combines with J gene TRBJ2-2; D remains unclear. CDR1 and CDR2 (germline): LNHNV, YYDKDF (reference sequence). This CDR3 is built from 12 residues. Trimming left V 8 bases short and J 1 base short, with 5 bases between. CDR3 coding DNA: TGTGCCACCTCCAGGAACACCGGGGAGCTGTTTTTT. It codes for CATSRNTGELFF. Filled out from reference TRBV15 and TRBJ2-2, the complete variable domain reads DAMVIQNPRYQVTQFGKPVTLSCSQTLNHNVMYWYQQKSSQAPKLLFHYYDKDFNNEADTPDNFQSRRPNTSFCFLDIRSPGLGDTAMYLCATSRNTGELFFGEGSRLTVL.

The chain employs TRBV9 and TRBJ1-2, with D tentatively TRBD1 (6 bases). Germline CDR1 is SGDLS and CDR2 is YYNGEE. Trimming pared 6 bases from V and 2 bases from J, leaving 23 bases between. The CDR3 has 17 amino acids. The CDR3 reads CASTAFQGPGANYGYTF. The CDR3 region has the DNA TGTGCCAGCACCGCCTTTCAGGGACCGGGGGCGAACTATGGCTACACCTTC.

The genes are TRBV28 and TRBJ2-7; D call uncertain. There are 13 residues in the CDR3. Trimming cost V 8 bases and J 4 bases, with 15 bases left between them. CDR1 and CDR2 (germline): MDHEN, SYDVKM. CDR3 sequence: CASSSLGPYEQYF. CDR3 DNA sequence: TGTGCCAGCTCGAGCCTAGGTCCTTACGAGCAGTACTTC.

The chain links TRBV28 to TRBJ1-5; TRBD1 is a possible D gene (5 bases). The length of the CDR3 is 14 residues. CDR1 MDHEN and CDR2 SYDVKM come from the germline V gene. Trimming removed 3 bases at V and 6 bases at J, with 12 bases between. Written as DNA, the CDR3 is TGTGCCAGCAGTTTCAGGGTTGTGAGTCAGCCCCAGCATTTT. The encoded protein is CASSFRVVSQPQHF. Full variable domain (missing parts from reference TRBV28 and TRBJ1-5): DVKVTQSSRYLVKRTGEKVFLECVQDMDHENMFWYRQDPGLGLRLIYFSYDVKMKEKGDIPEGYSVSREKKERFSLILESASTNQTSMYLCASSFRVVSQPQHFGDGTRLSIL.

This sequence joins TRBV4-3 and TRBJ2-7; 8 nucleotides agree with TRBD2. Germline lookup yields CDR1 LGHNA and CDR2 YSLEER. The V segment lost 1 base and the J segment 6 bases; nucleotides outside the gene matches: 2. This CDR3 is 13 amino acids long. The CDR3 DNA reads TGCGCCAGCAGCCAAGGACGGGAGGGCGAGCAGTACTTC. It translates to CASSQGREGEQYF.

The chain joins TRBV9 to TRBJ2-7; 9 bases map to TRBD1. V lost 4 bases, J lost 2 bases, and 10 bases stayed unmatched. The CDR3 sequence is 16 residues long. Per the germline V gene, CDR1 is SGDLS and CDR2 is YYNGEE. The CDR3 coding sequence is TGTGCCAGCAGCTCACACCCGGGACAGGGTGCCTACGAGCAGTACTTC. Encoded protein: CASSSHPGQGAYEQYF. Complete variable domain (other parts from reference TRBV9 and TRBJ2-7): DSGVTQTPKHLITATGQRVTLRCSPRSGDLSVYWYQQSLDQGLQFLIQYYNGEERAKGNILERFSAQQFPDLHSELNLSSLELGDSALYFCASSSHPGQGAYEQYFGPGTRLTVT.

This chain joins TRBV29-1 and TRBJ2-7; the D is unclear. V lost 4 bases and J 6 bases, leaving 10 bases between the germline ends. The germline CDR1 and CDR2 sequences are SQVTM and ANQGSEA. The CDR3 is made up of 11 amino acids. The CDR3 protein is CSVARGREQYF. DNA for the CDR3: TGCAGCGTTGCTCGAGGTCGCGAGCAGTACTTC.

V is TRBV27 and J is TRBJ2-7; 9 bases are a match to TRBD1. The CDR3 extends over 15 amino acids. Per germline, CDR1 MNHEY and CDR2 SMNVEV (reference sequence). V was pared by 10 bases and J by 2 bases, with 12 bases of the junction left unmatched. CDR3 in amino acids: CATSFWGQGPYEQYF. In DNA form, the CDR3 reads TGTGCCACCTCTTTTTGGGGACAGGGTCCCTACGAGCAGTACTTC.

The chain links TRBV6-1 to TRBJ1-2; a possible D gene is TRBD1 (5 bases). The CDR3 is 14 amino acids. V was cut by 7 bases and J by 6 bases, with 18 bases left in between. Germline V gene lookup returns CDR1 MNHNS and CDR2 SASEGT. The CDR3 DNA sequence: TGTGCCAGCACCATCCGGGACTCACGGGATGGCTACACCTTC. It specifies CASTIRDSRDGYTF.

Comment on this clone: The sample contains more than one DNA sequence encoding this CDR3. CDR3 loop: CASSPGLSYEQYF. In DNA, the CDR3 is TGTGCCAGCAGTCCGGGGTTATCCTACGAGCAGTACTTC. The chain carries TRBV27 and TRBJ2-7; tentative D call: TRBD2 (5 bases). The CDR3 loop spans 13 amino acids. The germline CDR1 and CDR2 sequences are MNHEY and SMNVEV (reference sequence). The V and J ends lost 5 bases and 1 base respectively, with 9 bases between them.

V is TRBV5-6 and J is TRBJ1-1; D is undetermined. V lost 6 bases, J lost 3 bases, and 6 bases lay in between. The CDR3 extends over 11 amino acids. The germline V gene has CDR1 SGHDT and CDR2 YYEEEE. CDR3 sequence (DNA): TGTGCCAGCACCCCTTACACTGAAGCTTTCTTT. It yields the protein CASTPYTEAFF.

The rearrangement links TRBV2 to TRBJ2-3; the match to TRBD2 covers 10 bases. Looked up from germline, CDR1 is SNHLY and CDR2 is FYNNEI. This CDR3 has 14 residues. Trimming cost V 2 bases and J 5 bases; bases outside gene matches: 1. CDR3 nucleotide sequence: TGTGCCAGCAGTGAATCTAGCGGGAGAGATACGCAGTATTTT. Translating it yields CASSESSGRDTQYF. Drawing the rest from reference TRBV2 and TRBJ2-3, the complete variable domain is EPEVTQTPSHQVTQMGQEVILRCVPISNHLYFYWYRQILGQKVEFLVSFYNNEISEKSEIFDDQFSVERPDGSNFTLKIRSTKLEDSAMYFCASSESSGRDTQYFGPGTRLTVL.

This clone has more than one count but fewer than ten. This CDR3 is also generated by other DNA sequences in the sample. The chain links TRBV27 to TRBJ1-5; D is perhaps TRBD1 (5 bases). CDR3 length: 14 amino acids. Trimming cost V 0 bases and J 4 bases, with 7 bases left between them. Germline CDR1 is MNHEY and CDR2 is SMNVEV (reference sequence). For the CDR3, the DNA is TGTGCCAGCAGTTTATCCCAGGGAAATCAGCCCCAGCATTTT. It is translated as CASSLSQGNQPQHF.